Reported below is one TCR beta chain. This specimen comes from a study of T cells after yellow fever vaccination. Per germline, CDR1 MGHDK and CDR2 SYGVNS. Trimming stripped 6 bases from V and 4 bases from J, with 16 bases between. The CDR3 contains 15 residues. Each CDR3 protein is one row after TCRdb ran MiXCR on the 5' RACE reads. This table has 95,000 to 150,000 distinct CDR3 sequences, almost 9% appearing once. The V call is TRBV25-1, the J call TRBJ1-5, with D unresolved. The material was CD8+ T cells sorted from PBMCs, obtained on the day of the yellow fever booster vaccination. The clonotype originates from a man between 18 and 29 years old who received the YFV17D yellow fever vaccine. The CDR3 sequence: CASSPRGSGNQPQHF. The CDR3 DNA reads TGTGCCAGCAGCCCCCGAGGGTCTGGGAATCAGCCCCAGCATTTT. The full variable domain, in which reference TRBV25-1 and TRBJ1-5 provide the parts outside the CDR3, is EADIYQTPRYLVIGTGKKITLECSQTMGHDKMYWYQQDPGMELHLIHYSYGVNSTEKGDLSSESTVSRIRTEHFPLTLESARPSHTSQYLCASSPRGSGNQPQHFGDGTRLSIL.